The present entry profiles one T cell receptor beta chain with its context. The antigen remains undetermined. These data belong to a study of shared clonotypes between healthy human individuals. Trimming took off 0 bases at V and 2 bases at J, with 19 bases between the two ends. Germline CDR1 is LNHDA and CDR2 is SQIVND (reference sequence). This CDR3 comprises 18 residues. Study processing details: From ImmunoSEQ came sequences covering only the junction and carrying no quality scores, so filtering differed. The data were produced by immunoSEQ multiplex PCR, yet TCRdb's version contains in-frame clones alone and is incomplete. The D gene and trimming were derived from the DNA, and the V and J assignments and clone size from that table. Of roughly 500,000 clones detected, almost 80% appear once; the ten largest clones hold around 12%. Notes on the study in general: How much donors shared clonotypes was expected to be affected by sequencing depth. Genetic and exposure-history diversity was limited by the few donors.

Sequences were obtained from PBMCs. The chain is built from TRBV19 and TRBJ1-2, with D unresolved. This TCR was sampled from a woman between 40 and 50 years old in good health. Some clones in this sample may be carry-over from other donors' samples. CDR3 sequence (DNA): TGTGCCAGTAGTATAGAAGCCGGCCGCGGCGGCAGGAACTATGGCTACACCTTC. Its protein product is CASSIEAGRGGRNYGYTF.